Listed below are T cell receptor beta chains from one sample, sequenced in a study of early T cells in non-severe SARS-CoV-2 infection. MiXCR, run by TCRdb on the 5' RACE reads, gives a single entry per CDR3 protein. The table lists about 71,000 distinct CDR3 sequences, about an eighth of them singletons. Sequenced material: whole blood. Source of these receptors: an adult who was a healthcare worker with PCR-confirmed SARS-CoV-2 infection or an uninfected control (not recorded which). Each CDR3 is given with its conserved first and last residue. D genes are given only for firm matches. A row's size may be missing; if present it is once, few, many or a size class.

V gene	D gene	J gene	clone size	CDR3 DNA	CDR3 protein
TRBV7-6	-	TRBJ2-2	many	TGTGCCAGCAGCTCCCAGGTTTTGGTCGGGGAGCTGTTTTTT	CASSSQVLVGELFF
TRBV9	-	TRBJ1-4	-	TGTGCCAGCAGCGTAGGGGACATCCAAGAAAAACTGTTTTTT	CASSVGDIQEKLFF
TRBV20-1	TRBD1	TRBJ2-5	few	TGCAGTGCTGGAAGACAGGGGATCGGTCAGACCCAGTACTTC	CSAGRQGIGQTQYF
TRBV7-2	-	TRBJ2-3	-	TGTGCCAGCAGCTCCACACAGGGAACAGATACGCAGTATTTT	CASSSTQGTDTQYF
TRBV6-2/TRBV6-3	-	TRBJ1-1	-	TGTGCCAGCAGTTGGGGACGGGCGAACACTGAAGCTTTCTTT	CASSWGRANTEAFF
TRBV3-1	-	TRBJ2-1	many	TGTGCCAGCAGCCAATCGCACAACTACAATGAGCAGTTCTTC	CASSQSHNYNEQFF
TRBV7-7	TRBD2	TRBJ2-1	-	TGTGCCAGCAGCTTAGGTTCGAGCGGGGGACCTAATGAGCAGTTCTTC	CASSLGSSGGPNEQFF
TRBV25-1	TRBD1	TRBJ1-1	few	TGTGCCAGCAGTGCCCTCAGGGGGGGGCTAGGGTTGAACACTGAAGCTTTCTTT	CASSALRGGLGLNTEAFF
TRBV29-1	-	TRBJ1-6	many	TGCAGCGTTACTGTCGATGGGGATTCACCCCTCCACTTT	CSVTVDGDSPLHF
TRBV9	TRBD1	TRBJ1-4	few	TGTGCCAGCAGCGTTTCTCCACAGGGGGGTAATGAAAAACTGTTTTTT	CASSVSPQGGNEKLFF
TRBV4-1	-	TRBJ2-7	once	TGCGCCAGCAGCCAAGGGGGCCTCTCCTACGAGCAGTACTTC	CASSQGGLSYEQYF
TRBV27	TRBD1	TRBJ2-4	-	TGTGCCAGCAGTTCAATGACAGGGTTCGAAAACATTCAGTACTTC	CASSSMTGFENIQYF
TRBV7-2	-	TRBJ1-5	few	TGTGCCAGCAGCCCCCTAGGAGGGAATCATCAGCCCCAGCATTTT	CASSPLGGNHQPQHF
TRBV28	-	TRBJ2-1	few	TGTGCCAGCAGGCTGCGACCCCGGAAAAATTTGGACAATGAGCAGTTCTTC	CASRLRPRKNLDNEQFF
TRBV9	-	TRBJ1-1	few	TGTGCCAGCAGCGTAGTGGTAGATGCTGAAGCTTTCTTT	CASSVVVDAEAFF
TRBV6-5	TRBD1	TRBJ1-5	-	TGTGCCAGCAGACCCAGGGGGCCGAGCAATCAGCCCCTGCATTTT	CASRPRGPSNQPLHF
TRBV12-3/TRBV12-4	-	TRBJ1-2	-	TGTGCCAGCAGTGCCACGATCTATGGCTACACCTTC	CASSATIYGYTF
TRBV20-1	TRBD1	TRBJ2-1	few	TGCAGTGCTACCGGGGACAGGGCAAATGAGCAGTTCTTC	CSATGDRANEQFF
TRBV29-1	-	TRBJ2-1	-	TGCAGCGTTGCCCGGGACGGCTCCTACAATGAGCAGTTCTTC	CSVARDGSYNEQFF
TRBV7-2	TRBD2	TRBJ2-7	many	TGTGCCAGCAGCTTAGTGGGAGGGGATACCTCCTACGAGCAGTACTTC	CASSLVGGDTSYEQYF
TRBV20-1	TRBD1	TRBJ1-2	-	TGCAGTGCTAGAGACCCACCCACAGGGGGCCACTATGGCTACACCTTC	CSARDPPTGGHYGYTF
TRBV7-6	TRBD1	TRBJ1-1	many	TGTGCCAGCAGCTATGACAGGGGTTTTACTGAAGCTTTCTTT	CASSYDRGFTEAFF
TRBV7-9	-	TRBJ2-6	many	TGTGCCAGCAGCCCTAACGGGGGCTCTGGGGCCAACGTCCTGACTTTC	CASSPNGGSGANVLTF
TRBV7-2	-	TRBJ2-7	once	TGTGCCAGCAGCTTACGCCACGAGCAGTACTTC	CASSLRHEQYF
TRBV6-1	-	TRBJ1-2	-	TGTGCCAGCAGTGAATTTACAGGGCCAAACTATGGCTACACCTTC	CASSEFTGPNYGYTF
TRBV28	TRBD2	TRBJ2-5	-	TGTGCCAGCAGTTTATTCGGTCATGGTGCGGGGGGAGAGAAAGAGACCCAGTACTTC	CASSLFGHGAGGEKETQYF
TRBV9	-	TRBJ1-2	-	TGTGCCAGCAGCGTAGAGGGGATTAGTGGCTACACCTTC	CASSVEGISGYTF
TRBV29-1	-	TRBJ2-7	few	TGCAGCGTTGAAGGAACGGGGTCTCGAGAGCAGTACTTC	CSVEGTGSREQYF
TRBV4-2	-	TRBJ2-3	many	TGTGCCAGCAGCCACGGCCTACCTTCAACAGGGGGGGGAATAGATACGCAGTATTTT	CASSHGLPSTGGGIDTQYF
TRBV24-1	TRBD1	TRBJ1-1	many	TGTGCCACCAGAGGAACAGGGGGGGATGAAGCTTTCTTT	CATRGTGGDEAFF
TRBV4-2	-	TRBJ2-6	many	TGTGCCAGCAGCCAAGATCCCGGAACTGGGGCCAACGTCCTGACTTTC	CASSQDPGTGANVLTF
TRBV29-1	-	TRBJ1-1	many	TGCAGCGTCACCCTGGACACTCAATACGCTGAAGCTTTCTTT	CSVTLDTQYAEAFF
TRBV5-4	TRBD1	TRBJ2-7	many	TGTGCCAGCAGCCCGGACAGGACCACCTACGAGCAGTACTTC	CASSPDRTTYEQYF
TRBV27	-	TRBJ1-3	many	TGTGCCAGCAGCCAGGGGCCTGGAAACACCATATATTTT	CASSQGPGNTIYF
TRBV5-1	-	TRBJ2-5	few	TGCGCCAGCAGCCGGGACTTCCAGGAAGAGACCCAGTACTTC	CASSRDFQEETQYF
TRBV7-8	-	TRBJ1-2	-	TGTGCCAGCAGCCCGCTTTCAGGACCCAACTATGGCTACACCTTC	CASSPLSGPNYGYTF
TRBV29-1	TRBD1	TRBJ1-1	few	TGCAGCGTTAAGACCAGGGGGTGGAGCACTGAAGCTTTCTTT	CSVKTRGWSTEAFF
TRBV5-1	-	TRBJ2-1	few	TGCGCCAGCAGCTTGGGCCCCCACAGGGACTCCTACAATGAGCAGTTCTTC	CASSLGPHRDSYNEQFF
TRBV9	-	TRBJ2-3	-	TGTGCCAGCAGCGTTGCAATGACTGAAACAGATACGCAGTATTTT	CASSVAMTETDTQYF